Listed here are 30 T cell receptor beta chains from one sample, sequenced in a study of T cell changes during pregnancy in multiple sclerosis (dated by TCRdb to about 2019). Libraries were prepared through the immunoSEQ multiplex PCR assay. TCRdb took this table from immuneACCESS and kept in-frame rearrangements with V and J called. Such tables lack part of the clones; where checked against another copy, unresolved V genes explain under half of the gap, and the rest is unexplained. The sample has about 50,000 clones on record, around 94% of them singletons. Approximately 0.31% of the sample is held by the ten biggest clonotypes. The material was CD4+ T cells from peripheral blood mononuclear cells, obtained in the third trimester of pregnancy. Source of these receptors: a female donor with multiple sclerosis, enrolled in a pregnancy study.

The rearrangement joins TRBV6-5 to TRBJ2-1, with D unresolved. The CDR3 totals 13 residues. Germline CDR1 MNHEY, CDR2 SVGAGI. With 6 bases removed from V and 12 bases from J, the gap between germline ends came to 18 bases. For the CDR3, the DNA is TGTGCCAGCAGCACCGCTTCTTCGGGTCGGCAGTTCTTC. Protein: CASSTASSGRQFF.

V gene TRBV5-4 combines with J gene TRBJ2-2, with D unclear. CDR1 is SGHNT and CDR2 is YYREEE in the germline V gene (reference sequence). Deletions cut 0 bases from V and 1 base from J, with 7 bases between. CDR3 length: 15 amino acids. The CDR3 spells CASSLVSLNTGELFF. The CDR3 nucleotides read TGTGCCAGCAGCTTGGTGTCCCTGAACACCGGGGAGCTGTTTTTT.

The chain has TRBV9 and TRBJ2-3; 15 bases are shared with TRBD2. Germline V lookup: CDR1 SGDLS, CDR2 YYNGEE. The CDR3 runs to 17 residues. The V gene end was trimmed by 3 bases and the J gene end by 4 bases; junction bases not matched to a gene: 6. This CDR3 is CASSEGTSGGFSDTQYF. The CDR3 coding sequence is TGTGCCAGCAGCGAGGGGACTAGCGGGGGGTTTTCAGATACGCAGTATTTT. The whole variable domain, filled in from reference TRBV9 and TRBJ2-3, reads DSGVTQTPKHLITATGQRVTLRCSPRSGDLSVYWYQQSLDQGLQFLIQYYNGEERAKGNILERFSAQQFPDLHSELNLSSLELGDSALYFCASSEGTSGGFSDTQYFGPGTRLTVL.

This chain uses TRBV6-6 with TRBJ2-3; 10 bases fit TRBD2. Trimming at V came to 6 bases and at J to 1 base, leaving 4 bases not matched to a gene. The CDR3 length is 15 residues. Germline V gives CDR1 MNHNY, CDR2 SVGAGI (reference sequence). The chain's CDR3 is CASRTGTSGTDTQYF. DNA of the CDR3: TGTGCCAGCAGAACCGGGACTAGCGGCACAGATACGCAGTATTTT.

This chain joins TRBV11-3 and TRBJ2-5, with D possibly being TRBD1 (5 bases). Trimming pared 5 bases from V and 4 bases from J, leaving 17 bases between. The CDR3 contains 15 residues. The germline gives CDR1 SGHNT, CDR2 YENEEA. The CDR3: CASSLGRGGRETQYF. CDR3 coding DNA: TGTGCCAGCAGCCTAGGTAGGGGCGGTCGAGAGACCCAGTACTTC.

This clone was detected only once. V gene TRBV2 combines with J gene TRBJ2-4, with TRBD2 identical over 7 bases. There are 16 residues in the CDR3. V lost 8 bases to trimming and J lost 1 base; unmatched junction nucleotides: 11. Per germline, CDR1 SNHLY and CDR2 FYNNEI. The CDR3 is CASGGGRVPAKNIQYF. Here the CDR3 DNA reads TGTGCCAGCGGGGGGGGGAGGGTGCCGGCCAAAAACATTCAGTACTTC. Variable domain in full (rest from reference TRBV2 and TRBJ2-4): EPEVTQTPSHQVTQMGQEVILRCVPISNHLYFYWYRQILGQKVEFLVSFYNNEISEKSEIFDDQFSVERPDGSNFTLKIRSTKLEDSAMYFCASGGGRVPAKNIQYFGAGTRLSVL.

This sequence joins TRBV6-5 and TRBJ2-1; TRBD1 matches 8 bases. Looked up from germline, CDR1 is MNHEY and CDR2 is SVGAGI. The CDR3 consists of 14 residues. Trimming removed 5 bases from V and 5 bases from J; junction bases left unmatched: 5. CDR3 sequence (DNA): TGTGCCAGCAGTCCCTGGACAGGGAACAATGAGCAGTTCTTC. As protein: CASSPWTGNNEQFF.

This clone was seen just once. CDR3 bases: TGTGCCTGGAGTTTTGACAGGGGGGTCGCTGAAGCTTTCTTT. Its translation: CAWSFDRGVAEAFF. This chain links TRBV30 with TRBJ1-1; 9 nucleotides match TRBD1. This CDR3 region has 14 residues. The germline CDR1 and CDR2 sequences are GTSNPN and SVGIG (reference sequence). Germline trimming cut 2 bases from V and 6 bases from J; bases unmatched to any gene: 7.

This chain joins TRBV6-1 and TRBJ1-5, with 8 bases fitting TRBD1. Germline CDR1 MNHNS, CDR2 SASEGT. The V segment lost 4 bases and the J segment 6 bases; nucleotides outside the gene matches: 8. The CDR3 loop spans 15 amino acids. For the CDR3, the DNA is TGTGCCAGCAGTGCGGCCAGGGGGCTCGGTCAGCCCCAGCATTTT. Translating gives CASSAARGLGQPQHF.

This clone was seen just once. CDR3 region: CASKEGRGLRGNQPQHF. As DNA, the CDR3 is TGTGCCAGCAAGGAGGGCAGGGGGCTAAGGGGCAATCAGCCCCAGCATTTT. V is TRBV5-8 and J is TRBJ1-5; TRBD1 matches at 8 bases. Germline V gene lookup returns CDR1 SGHTS and CDR2 YDEGEE. This CDR3 is built from 17 residues. V was clipped by 6 bases and J by 2 bases; unmatched bases: 13.

The chain uses TRBV19 and TRBJ2-7; the match to TRBD2 covers 8 bases. The CDR3 length is 16 residues. The junction had 10 bases not matched to a gene; V was cut back by 5 bases and J by 1 base. Germline V gene lookup returns CDR1 LNHDA and CDR2 SQIVND (reference sequence). CDR3 nucleotides: TGTGCCAGTAGTTCGGTGGCGGGGGGCCCTTCCTACGAGCAGTACTTC. It yields the protein CASSSVAGGPSYEQYF.

The V call is TRBV7-2, the J call TRBJ2-1; perhaps TRBD2 as D (6 bases). This CDR3 is built from 15 residues. Trimming left V 6 bases short and J 7 bases short, with 19 bases between. Germline CDR1 is SGHTA and CDR2 is FQGNSA. The CDR3 DNA reads as TGTGCCAGCAGGACCTCCGGAGGGCCTCAAAATGAGCAGTTCTTC. Amino acid sequence: CASRTSGGPQNEQFF.

This chain uses TRBV7-2 with TRBJ2-5, with TRBD2 identical over 11 bases. Trimming took 4 bases from V and 7 from J; bases not matched to a gene: 8. Germline V gene lookup returns CDR1 SGHTA and CDR2 FQGNSA. This CDR3 contains 15 residues. In DNA, the CDR3 is TGTGCCAGCAGCTGGGGTAGCGGGGGGGCCTGGACCCAGTACTTC. Protein sequence: CASSWGSGGAWTQYF.

This clone came up once. CDR3 in DNA: TGTGCCACCAGCAGAGATCTAACTCAATCCTCTGGAAACACCATATATTTT. It is translated as CATSRDLTQSSGNTIYF. The V call is TRBV15, the J call TRBJ1-3; no firm D call. Germline CDR1 LNHNV, CDR2 YYDKDF (reference sequence). The V end was cut by 0 bases, the J end by 0 bases, with 12 bases between. The CDR3 is 17 amino acids.

The chain recombines TRBV7-9 with TRBJ1-2, with D maybe TRBD1 (5 bases). V lost 4 bases to trimming and J lost 4 bases, with 16 bases between them. This CDR3 contains 15 residues. The germline gives CDR1 SEHNR, CDR2 FQNEAQ (reference sequence). CDR3 DNA: TGTGCCAGCAGCTACCCTGGGGGAGGGAGCTATGGCTACACCTTC. Its translation is CASSYPGGGSYGYTF.

This chain joins TRBV7-6 and TRBJ2-2; 11 bases are shared with TRBD2. Germline assignment: CDR1 SGHVS and CDR2 FNYEAQ. Unmatched junction bases numbered 5, after V lost 7 bases and J lost 4 bases. The CDR3 contains 15 residues. The CDR3 DNA reads as TGTGCCAGCACTAAACTAGCGGGAGTCACCGGGGAGCTGTTTTTT. Its protein product is CASTKLAGVTGELFF.

The V gene is TRBV5-4, the J gene TRBJ2-7; TRBD1 matches at 7 bases. Trimming removed 0 bases from V and 1 base from J; junction bases left unmatched: 1. This CDR3 is built from 14 residues. Per germline, CDR1 SGHNT and CDR2 YYREEE (reference sequence). The CDR3 sequence is CASSLDRGSYEQYF. DNA for the CDR3: TGTGCCAGCAGCTTGGACAGGGGATCCTACGAGCAGTACTTC.

The genes are TRBV5-6 and TRBJ1-2; D is unclear. The germline V gene has CDR1 SGHDT and CDR2 YYEEEE. The CDR3 length is 16 residues. V shed 0 bases and J shed 4 bases, with 16 bases lying between them. The CDR3 DNA reads TGTGCCAGCAGCTTGGTGGCGGGCGCCCGTAGCTATGGCTACACCTTC. The encoded protein is CASSLVAGARSYGYTF.

This chain connects TRBV7-6 to TRBJ2-1; a possible D gene is TRBD1 (6 bases). The CDR3 has 15 amino acids. Trimming removed 3 bases from V and 6 bases from J, with 15 bases in between. Germline V gene sequence: CDR1 SGHVS, CDR2 FNYEAQ. The CDR3 reads CASSFTGSNVNEQFF. CDR3 in DNA: TGTGCCAGCAGCTTCACAGGGAGTAACGTCAATGAGCAGTTCTTC.

This chain uses TRBV29-1 with TRBJ1-1; D uncertain. The CDR3 runs 12 residues. Germline values: CDR1 SQVTM, CDR2 ANQGSEA. Deletions cut 4 bases from V and 6 bases from J, with 12 bases between. CDR3 residues: CSVAPGDAEAFF. DNA of the CDR3: TGCAGCGTTGCTCCCGGGGATGCTGAAGCTTTCTTT.

The chain is built from TRBV10-3 and TRBJ1-2; possibly TRBD1 for D (5 bases). Germline V gene data show CDR1 as ENHRY and CDR2 as SYGVKD. The CDR3 length is 12 residues. Between the trimmed V and J ends, which lost 7 bases and 4 bases, there was a span of 10 bases. The CDR3 DNA is TGTGCCATCACGCAGGGAGGCTATGGCTACACCTTC. This translates into CAITQGGYGYTF.

The rearrangement links TRBV5-1 to TRBJ2-2, with 8 bases identical to TRBD1. The CDR3 spans 13 residues. Losses at the gene ends were 4 bases for V and 6 bases for J; bases not matched to a gene: 2. CDR1 SGHRS and CDR2 YFSETQ come from the germline V gene. CDR3 sequence: CASSQGAPGELFF. CDR3 DNA sequence: TGCGCCAGCAGCCAGGGGGCGCCCGGGGAGCTGTTTTTT.

The count of this clone is one. The genes are TRBV28 and TRBJ1-2; TRBD1 is a possible D gene (6 bases). Germline V gene sequence: CDR1 MDHEN, CDR2 SYDVKM. The ends were cut back, 5 bases at V and 3 bases at J, with 19 bases in the middle. This CDR3 is built from 16 residues. This CDR3 reads CASSTHSTGTDYGYTF. The CDR3 region has the DNA TGTGCCAGCAGTACCCACTCAACAGGGACCGACTATGGCTACACCTTC.

The rearrangement uses TRBV5-1 and TRBJ2-3; D might be TRBD1 (6 bases). Germline assignment: CDR1 SGHRS and CDR2 YFSETQ. The CDR3 is made up of 14 amino acids. V shed 2 bases and J shed 2 bases, with 9 bases lying between them. CDR3 DNA: TGCGCCAGCAGCTTAGACAGGTACACAGATACGCAGTATTTT. Encoded protein: CASSLDRYTDTQYF.

V and J are TRBV27 and TRBJ1-1; D uncertain. The V and J ends lost 7 bases and 0 bases respectively, with 15 bases between them. The CDR3 is made up of 15 amino acids. CDR1 and CDR2 from the germline V gene are MNHEY and SMNVEV (reference sequence). Here the CDR3 DNA reads TGTGCCAGCACCCTAAGCCCCACCATGAACACTGAAGCTTTCTTT. This sequence encodes CASTLSPTMNTEAFF.

This chain uses TRBV7-3 with TRBJ2-1; 8 nucleotides agree with TRBD1. V was pared by 1 base and J by 4 bases, with 6 bases of the junction left unmatched. CDR1 and CDR2 (germline): SGHTA, FQGTGA. The CDR3 has 16 residues. The CDR3 DNA follows: TGTGCCAGCAGCTTAAGTGGGGACAGGAATTACAATGAGCAGTTCTTC. As protein: CASSLSGDRNYNEQFF.

V and J are TRBV2 and TRBJ2-5; TRBD2 is a possible D gene (5 bases). The CDR3 is made up of 17 amino acids. The germline V gene encodes CDR1 SNHLY and CDR2 FYNNEI. Trimming took 4 bases from V and 0 from J, leaving 18 bases between them. CDR3 nucleotide sequence: TGTGCCAGCAGTGTCCCCCGGGGATCGTCGTACCAAGAGACCCAGTACTTC. Encoded protein: CASSVPRGSSYQETQYF.

The chain couples TRBV27 to TRBJ1-1, with D tentatively TRBD1 (6 bases). V was clipped by 9 bases and J by 0 bases, with 11 bases between them. CDR3 length: 13 residues. Germline-derived CDR1 and CDR2 are MNHEY and SMNVEV (reference sequence). The DNA for the CDR3 is TGTGCCAGTTCGGGACAATTGAACACTGAAGCTTTCTTT. Translation: CASSGQLNTEAFF.

This clone showed up just once. This chain joins TRBV2 and TRBJ2-3, with 11 bases that match TRBD2. The ends lost 7 bases at V and 3 bases at J; junction bases unmatched: 9. The CDR3 length is 16 residues. From germline, CDR1 is SNHLY and CDR2 FYNNEI. CDR3 sequence: CASTLRLAGLTDTQYF. The CDR3 DNA follows: TGTGCCAGCACCCTCAGACTAGCGGGATTGACAGATACGCAGTATTTT.

The chain joins TRBV19 to TRBJ1-1; tentative D call: TRBD1 (5 bases). Trimming left V 7 bases short and J 8 bases short, with 14 bases between. This CDR3 spans 12 amino acids. Germline-derived CDR1 and CDR2 are LNHDA and SQIVND (reference sequence). This CDR3 is CASTPGGTEAFF. The CDR3 region has the DNA TGTGCCAGTACCCCAGGAGGGACCGAAGCTTTCTTT.